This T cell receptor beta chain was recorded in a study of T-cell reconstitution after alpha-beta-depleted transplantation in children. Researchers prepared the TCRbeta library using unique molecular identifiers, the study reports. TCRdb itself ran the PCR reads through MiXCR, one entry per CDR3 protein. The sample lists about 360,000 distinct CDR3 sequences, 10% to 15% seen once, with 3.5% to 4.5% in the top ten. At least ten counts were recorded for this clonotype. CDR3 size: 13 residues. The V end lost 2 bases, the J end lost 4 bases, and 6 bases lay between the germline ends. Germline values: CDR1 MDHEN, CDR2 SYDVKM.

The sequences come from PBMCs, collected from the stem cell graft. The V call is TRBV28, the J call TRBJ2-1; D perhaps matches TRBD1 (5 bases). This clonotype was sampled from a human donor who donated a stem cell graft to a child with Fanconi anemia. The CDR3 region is CASSLRQYNEQFF. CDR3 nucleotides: TGTGCCAGCAGTTTACGACAGTACAATGAGCAGTTCTTC.